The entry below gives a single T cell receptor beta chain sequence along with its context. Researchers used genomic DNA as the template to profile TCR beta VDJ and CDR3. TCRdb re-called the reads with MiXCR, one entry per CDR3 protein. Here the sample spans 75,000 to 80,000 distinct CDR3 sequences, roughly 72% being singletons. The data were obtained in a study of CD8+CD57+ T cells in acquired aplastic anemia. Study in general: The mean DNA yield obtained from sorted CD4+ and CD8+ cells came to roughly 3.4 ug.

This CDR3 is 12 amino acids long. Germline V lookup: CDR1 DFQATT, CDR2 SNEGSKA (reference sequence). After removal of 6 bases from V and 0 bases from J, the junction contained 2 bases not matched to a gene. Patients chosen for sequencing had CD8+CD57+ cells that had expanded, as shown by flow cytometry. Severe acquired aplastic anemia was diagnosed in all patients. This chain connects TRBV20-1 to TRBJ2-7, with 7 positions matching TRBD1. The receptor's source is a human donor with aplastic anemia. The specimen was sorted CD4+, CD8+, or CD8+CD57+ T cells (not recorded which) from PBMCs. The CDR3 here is CSAWDSSYEQYF. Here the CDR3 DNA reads TGCAGTGCGTGGGACAGCTCCTACGAGCAGTACTTC.